This TCR beta chain is drawn from a study of T-cell reconstitution after alpha-beta-depleted transplantation in children. Points from the study as a whole: Alpha-beta T cells present about two months after transplant were reported to originate from several hundred expanded graft clones. After one year, T-cell counts and TCRbeta diversity mostly came from new T cells. Elevated TCRbeta diversity at day 60 was traced, in some patients, to surviving recipient T cells and thymic progenitors.

The table lists this clonotype with a few counts. Its matching antigen is unknown. The CDR3 length is 17 residues. V shed 4 bases and J shed 2 bases, with 18 bases lying between them. Germline CDR1 reads SGHVS; CDR2 reads FQNEAQ. The authors prepared the TCRbeta library with unique molecular identifiers. In TCRdb, the PCR reads were re-called with MiXCR into one record per CDR3 protein. The table shows some 830,000 distinct CDR3 sequences, with under 20% occurring only once. Sequences were derived from PBMCs, mostly from graft donor cells, sampled 360 days after TCRalphabeta/CD19-depleted stem cell transplant. The source is a male patient under 18 who had a stem cell transplant for acute lymphoblastic leukemia, so the T cells may come from the graft donor. The chain combines TRBV7-8 with TRBJ2-1; D may be TRBD2 (5 bases). The CDR3 sequence: CASSSSQWRTAYNEQFF. DNA for the CDR3: TGTGCCAGCAGCTCTTCCCAGTGGAGGACCGCCTACAATGAGCAGTTCTTC.